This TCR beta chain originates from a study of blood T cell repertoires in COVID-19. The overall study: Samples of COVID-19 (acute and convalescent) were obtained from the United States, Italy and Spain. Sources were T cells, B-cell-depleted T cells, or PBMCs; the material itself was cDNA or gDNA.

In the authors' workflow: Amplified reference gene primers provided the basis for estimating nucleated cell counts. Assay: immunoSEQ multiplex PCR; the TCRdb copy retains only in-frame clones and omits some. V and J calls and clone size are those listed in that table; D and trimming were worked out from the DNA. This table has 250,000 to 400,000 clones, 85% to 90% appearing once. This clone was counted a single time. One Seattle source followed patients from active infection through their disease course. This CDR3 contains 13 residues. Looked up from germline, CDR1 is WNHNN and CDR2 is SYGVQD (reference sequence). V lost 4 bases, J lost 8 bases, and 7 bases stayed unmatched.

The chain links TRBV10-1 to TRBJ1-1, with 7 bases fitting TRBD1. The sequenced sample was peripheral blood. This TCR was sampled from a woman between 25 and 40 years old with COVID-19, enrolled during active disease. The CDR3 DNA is TGCGCCAGCAGTGGGTTTAGACAGGGCGAAGCTTTCTTT. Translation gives CASSGFRQGEAFF.